The 2 T cell receptor beta chains reported below all come from one sample, sequenced in a study of T cells after somatic rescue of genetic block. Method: immunoSEQ multiplex PCR; TCRdb's copy keeps in-frame clones and lacks some. The profile shows 9,500 to 10,000 clones, around 70% of them singletons. Sequenced material: peripheral blood mononuclear cells (PBMCs). Receptors originate from a boy aged 5-17 years.

The V call is TRBV29-1, the J call TRBJ2-1, with 11 positions matching TRBD2. Germline V lookup: CDR1 SQVTM, CDR2 ANQGSEA. There are 13 residues in the CDR3. The J segment lost 5 bases and the V segment lost 7 bases, leaving 4 bases of the junction unmatched. The CDR3 DNA reads as TGCAGCGCCGGGACTAGCGGAAACAATGAGCAGTTCTTC. Its translation: CSAGTSGNNEQFF.

To note about this clone: Other DNA sequences from this sample encode an identical CDR3 as well. The rearrangement joins TRBV28 to TRBJ2-5; 11 nucleotides agree with TRBD2. The CDR3 sequence is 17 residues long. The V and J ends lost 1 base and 7 bases, in that order; junction bases with no gene match: 11. CDR1 MDHEN and CDR2 SYDVKM come from the germline V gene. CDR3 sequence reads: CASSLSGLAALRGTQYF. DNA of the CDR3: TGTGCCAGCAGTTTATCGGGACTAGCGGCACTCCGGGGGACCCAGTACTTC.